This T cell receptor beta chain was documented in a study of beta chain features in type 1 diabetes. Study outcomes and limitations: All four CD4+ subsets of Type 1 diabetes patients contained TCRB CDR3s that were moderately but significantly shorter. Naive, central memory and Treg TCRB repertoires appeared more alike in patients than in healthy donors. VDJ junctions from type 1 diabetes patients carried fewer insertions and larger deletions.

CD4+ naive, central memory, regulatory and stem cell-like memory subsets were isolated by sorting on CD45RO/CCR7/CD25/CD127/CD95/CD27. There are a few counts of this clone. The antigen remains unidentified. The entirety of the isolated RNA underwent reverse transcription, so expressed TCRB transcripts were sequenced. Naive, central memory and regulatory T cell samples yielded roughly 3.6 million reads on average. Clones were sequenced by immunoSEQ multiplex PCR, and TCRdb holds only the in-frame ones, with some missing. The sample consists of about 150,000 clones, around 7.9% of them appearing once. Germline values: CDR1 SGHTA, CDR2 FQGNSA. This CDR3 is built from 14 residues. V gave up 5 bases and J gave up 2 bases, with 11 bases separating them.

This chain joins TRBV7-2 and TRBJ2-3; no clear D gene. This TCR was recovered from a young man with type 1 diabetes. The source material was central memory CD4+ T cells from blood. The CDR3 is CASSKIDTTDTQYF. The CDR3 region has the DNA TGTGCCAGCAGCAAAATAGATACCACAGATACGCAGTATTTT.